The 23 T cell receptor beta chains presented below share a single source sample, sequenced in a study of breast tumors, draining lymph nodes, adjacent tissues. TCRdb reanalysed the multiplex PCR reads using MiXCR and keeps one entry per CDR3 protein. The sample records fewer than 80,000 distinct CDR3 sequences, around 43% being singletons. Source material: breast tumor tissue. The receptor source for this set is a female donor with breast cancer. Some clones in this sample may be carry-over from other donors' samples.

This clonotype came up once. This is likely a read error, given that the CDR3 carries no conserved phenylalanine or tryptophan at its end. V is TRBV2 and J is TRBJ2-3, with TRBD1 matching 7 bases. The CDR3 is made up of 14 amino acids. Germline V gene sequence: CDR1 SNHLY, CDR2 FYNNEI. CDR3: CASGEFRGSDTQYL. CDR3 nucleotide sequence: TGTGCCAGCGGTGAGTTCAGGGGGTCCGATACGCAGTATCTT.

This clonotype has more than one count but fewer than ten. The CDR3 nucleotides read TGTGCCAGCAGCCACCTGTGGCGGGGGGCCTCCACAGATACGCAGTATTTT. This sequence encodes CASSHLWRGASTDTQYF. The chain couples TRBV3-1 to TRBJ2-3; 8 bases match TRBD2. The V segment lost 3 bases and the J segment 2 bases; nucleotides outside the gene matches: 10. CDR3 size: 17 residues. Germline V gene data show CDR1 as LGHDT and CDR2 as YNNKEL (reference sequence).

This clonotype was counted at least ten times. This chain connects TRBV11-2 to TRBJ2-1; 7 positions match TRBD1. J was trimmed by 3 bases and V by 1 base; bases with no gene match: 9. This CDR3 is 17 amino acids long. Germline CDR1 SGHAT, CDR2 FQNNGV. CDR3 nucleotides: TGTGCCAGCAGCTTAGCCGGACAGGAGCCCTTCTACAATGAGCAGTTCTTC. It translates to CASSLAGQEPFYNEQFF. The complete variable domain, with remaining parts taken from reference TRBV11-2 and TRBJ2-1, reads EAGVAQSPRYKIIEKRQSVAFWCNPISGHATLYWYQQILGQGPKLLIQFQNNGVVDDSQLPKDRFSAERLKGVDSTLKIQPAKLEDSAVYLCASSLAGQEPFYNEQFFGPGTRLTVL.

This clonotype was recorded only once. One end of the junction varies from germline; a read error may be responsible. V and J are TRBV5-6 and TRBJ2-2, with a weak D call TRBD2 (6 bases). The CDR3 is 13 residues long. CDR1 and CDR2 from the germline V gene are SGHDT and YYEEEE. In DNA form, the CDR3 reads TGTGCTAGCAGCTTGGTAGGGTTCGGGGGGCTGTTTTTT. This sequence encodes CASSLVGFGGLFF.

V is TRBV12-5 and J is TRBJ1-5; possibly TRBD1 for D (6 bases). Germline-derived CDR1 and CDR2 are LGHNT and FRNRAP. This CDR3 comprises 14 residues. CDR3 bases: TGTGCCAGCCGTAGGGGGGCTGGCAATCAGCCCCAGCATTTT. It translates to CASRRGAGNQPQHF.

CDR3 nucleotides: TGTGCCAGCAGCACAGGGGCCTACAATGAGCAGTATTTT. Protein product: CASSTGAYNEQYF. The rearrangement links TRBV11-2 to TRBJ2-3; 7 nucleotides align to TRBD1. Germline CDR1 and CDR2: SGHAT and FQNNGV. J gave up 11 bases and V 5 bases, and 10 bases lay outside the gene matches. The CDR3 runs 13 residues.

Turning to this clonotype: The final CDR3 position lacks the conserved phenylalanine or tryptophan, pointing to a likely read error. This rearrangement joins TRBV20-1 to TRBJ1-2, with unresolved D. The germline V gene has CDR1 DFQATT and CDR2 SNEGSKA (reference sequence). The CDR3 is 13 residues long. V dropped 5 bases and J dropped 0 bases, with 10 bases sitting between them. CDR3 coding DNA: TGCAGTGCTTCAGCAACGGCTAACTATGGCTACACCCTC. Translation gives CSASATANYGYTL.

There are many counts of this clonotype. CDR3 amino acids: CASSLEGSFSGNTIYF. The CDR3 bases are TGTGCCAGCAGCTTAGAGGGGTCCTTCTCTGGAAACACCATATATTTT. The chain combines TRBV7-2 with TRBJ1-3; D perhaps matches TRBD1 (5 bases). V was trimmed by 1 base and J by 0 bases, leaving 10 bases between them. This CDR3 region has 16 residues. Germline CDR1 reads SGHTA; CDR2 reads FQGNSA.

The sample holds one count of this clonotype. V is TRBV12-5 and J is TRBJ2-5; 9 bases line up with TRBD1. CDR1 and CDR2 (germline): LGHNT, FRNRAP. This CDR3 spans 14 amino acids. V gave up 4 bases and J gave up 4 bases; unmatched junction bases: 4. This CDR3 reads CASGWGTGRETQYF. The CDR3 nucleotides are TGTGCTAGTGGTTGGGGGACAGGGAGAGAGACCCAGTACTTC. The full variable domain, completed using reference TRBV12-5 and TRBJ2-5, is DARVTQTPRHKVTEMGQEVTMRCQPILGHNTVFWYRQTMMQGLELLAYFRNRAPLDDSGMPKDRFSAEMPDATLATLKIQPSEPRDSAVYFCASGWGTGRETQYFGPGTRLLVL.

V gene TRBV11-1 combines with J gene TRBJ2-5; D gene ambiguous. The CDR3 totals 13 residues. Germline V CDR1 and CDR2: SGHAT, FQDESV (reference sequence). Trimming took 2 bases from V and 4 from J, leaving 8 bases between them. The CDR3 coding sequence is TGTGCCAGCAGCTTACAGGCTGGAGAGACCCAGTACTTC. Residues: CASSLQAGETQYF.

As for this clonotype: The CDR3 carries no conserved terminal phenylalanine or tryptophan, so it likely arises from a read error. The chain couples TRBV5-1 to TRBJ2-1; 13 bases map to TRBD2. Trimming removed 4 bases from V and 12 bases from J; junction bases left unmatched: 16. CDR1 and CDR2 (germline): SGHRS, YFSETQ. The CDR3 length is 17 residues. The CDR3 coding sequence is TGCGCCAGCAGCCGATTGACTAGCGGGGGGAACACAGATACGCAGTTCTCC. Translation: CASSRLTSGGNTDTQFS.

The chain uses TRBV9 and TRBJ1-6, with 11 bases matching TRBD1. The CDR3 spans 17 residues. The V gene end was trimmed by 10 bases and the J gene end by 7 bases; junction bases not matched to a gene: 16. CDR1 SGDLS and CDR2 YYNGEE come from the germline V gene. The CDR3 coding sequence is TGTGCCTGCTACGGACAGGGGGCGCAGGGGATGAATTCACCCCTCCACTTT. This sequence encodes CACYGQGAQGMNSPLHF.

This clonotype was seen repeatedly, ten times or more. This CDR3 reads CASSQGSNEKLFF. The CDR3 DNA follows: TGTGCCAGCAGCCAGGGGTCTAATGAAAAACTGTTTTTT. The V gene is TRBV3-1, the J gene TRBJ1-4; D gene ambiguous. Trimming removed 3 bases from V and 3 bases from J, with 5 bases in between. Germline loops: CDR1 LGHDT, CDR2 YNNKEL (reference sequence). This CDR3 region has 13 residues. Full variable domain (missing parts from reference TRBV3-1 and TRBJ1-4): DTAVSQTPKYLVTQMGNDKSIKCEQNLGHDTMYWYKQDSKKFLKIMFSYNNKELIINETVPNRFSPKSPDKAHLNLHINSLELGDSAVYFCASSQGSNEKLFFGSGTQLSVL.

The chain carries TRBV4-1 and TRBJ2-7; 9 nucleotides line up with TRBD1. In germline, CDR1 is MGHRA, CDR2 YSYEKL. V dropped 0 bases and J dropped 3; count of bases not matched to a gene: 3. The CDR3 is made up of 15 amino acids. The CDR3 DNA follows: TGCGCCAGCAGCCAAGATGGGACAGGGAACTACGAGCAGTACTTC. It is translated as CASSQDGTGNYEQYF.

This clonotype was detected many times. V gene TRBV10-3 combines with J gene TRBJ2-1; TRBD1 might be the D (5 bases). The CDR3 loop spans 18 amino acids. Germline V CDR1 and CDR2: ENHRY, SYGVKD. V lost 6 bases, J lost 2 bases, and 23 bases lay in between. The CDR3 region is CAISPRTNFYGTYNEQFF. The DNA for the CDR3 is TGTGCCATCAGCCCAAGGACAAATTTCTATGGGACCTACAATGAGCAGTTCTTC.

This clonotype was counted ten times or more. The CDR3 reads CASSTRGSGNTIYF. For the CDR3, the DNA is TGTGCCAGCAGCACCCGAGGGTCTGGAAACACCATATATTTT. This chain uses TRBV2 with TRBJ1-3; D is unresolved. Between the trimmed V and J ends, which lost 6 bases and 1 base, there was a span of 10 bases. The CDR3 loop spans 14 amino acids. Germline assignment: CDR1 SNHLY and CDR2 FYNNEI.

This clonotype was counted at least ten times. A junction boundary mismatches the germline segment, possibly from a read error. The CDR3 DNA sequence: TGTGCCAGCAGCGATCAGCCGACTAGCGGGAGGATATCCTTC. Protein: CASSDQPTSGRISF. The chain is built from TRBV9 and TRBJ2-5, with 13 bases aligning to TRBD2. Germline assignment: CDR1 SGDLS and CDR2 YYNGEE. The CDR3 spans 14 residues.

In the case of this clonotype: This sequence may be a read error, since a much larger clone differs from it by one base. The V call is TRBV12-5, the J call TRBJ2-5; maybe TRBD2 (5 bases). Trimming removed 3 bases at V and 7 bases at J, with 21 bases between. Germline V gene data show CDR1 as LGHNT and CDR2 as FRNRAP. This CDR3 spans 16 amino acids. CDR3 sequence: CASGFPMLDLRGTQYF. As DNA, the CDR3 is TGTGCTAGTGGTTTTCCCATGCTGGACCTTCGGGGGACCCAGTACTTC.

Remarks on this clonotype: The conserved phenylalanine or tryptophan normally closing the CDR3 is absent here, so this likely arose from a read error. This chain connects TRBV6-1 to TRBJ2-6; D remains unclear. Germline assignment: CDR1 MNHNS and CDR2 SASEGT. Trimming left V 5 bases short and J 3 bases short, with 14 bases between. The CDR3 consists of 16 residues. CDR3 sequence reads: CASSQLFQCGANVLTL. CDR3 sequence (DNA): TGTGCCAGCAGTCAACTTTTTCAATGTGGGGCCAACGTCCTGACTCTC.

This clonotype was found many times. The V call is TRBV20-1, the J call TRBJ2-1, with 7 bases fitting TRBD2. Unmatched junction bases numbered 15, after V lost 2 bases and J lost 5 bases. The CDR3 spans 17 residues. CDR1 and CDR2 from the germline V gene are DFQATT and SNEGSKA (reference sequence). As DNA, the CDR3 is TGCAGTGCTAGATCCCTTAAGGCGGGGGACGACGACAATGAGCAGTTCTTC. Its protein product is CSARSLKAGDDDNEQFF.

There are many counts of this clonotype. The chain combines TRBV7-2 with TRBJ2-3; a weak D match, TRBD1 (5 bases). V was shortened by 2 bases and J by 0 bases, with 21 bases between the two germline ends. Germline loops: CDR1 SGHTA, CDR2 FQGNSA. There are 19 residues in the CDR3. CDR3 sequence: CASSLRGIFATPSTDTQYF. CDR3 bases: TGTGCCAGCAGCTTAAGGGGAATTTTCGCGACACCCAGCACAGATACGCAGTATTTT.

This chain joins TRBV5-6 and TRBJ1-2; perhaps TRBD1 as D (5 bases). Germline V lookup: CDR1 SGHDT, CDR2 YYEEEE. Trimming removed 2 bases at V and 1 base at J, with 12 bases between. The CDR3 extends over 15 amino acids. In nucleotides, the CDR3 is TGTGCCAGCAGCTTAGGGGCAAAAGTTAACTATGGCTACACCTTC. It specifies CASSLGAKVNYGYTF.

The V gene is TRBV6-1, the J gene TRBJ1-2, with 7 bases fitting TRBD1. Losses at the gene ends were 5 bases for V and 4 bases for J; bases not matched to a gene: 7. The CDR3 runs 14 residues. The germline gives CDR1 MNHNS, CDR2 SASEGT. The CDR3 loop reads CASSHRGAGYGYTF. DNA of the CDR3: TGTGCCAGCAGTCACAGGGGCGCTGGCTATGGCTACACCTTC.